This paragraph reports one TCR beta chain. It may be a read error: a sequence one base away is much more abundant. This record comes from a study of T cells in Graves' hyperthyroidism and ophthalmopathy. Germline CDR1 reads LNHDA; CDR2 reads SQIVND (reference sequence). CDR3 size: 13 residues. Amplification yielded TCR beta CDR3 regions, with RNA transcripts as the source. Primed by the HTBI set, a first-round RT-PCR was run on the TCR CDR3. TCRdb passed the multiplex PCR reads through MiXCR, listing each CDR3 protein once. The sample includes a few hundred thousand distinct CDR3 sequences, 40% to 55% of them seen just once.

The origin of this receptor is a young woman with Graves' hyperthyroidism. The chain employs TRBV19 and TRBJ1-1; D is uncertain. Material for sequencing was peripheral blood or thyroid tissue (not recorded which). The CDR3 nucleotides are TGTGCCAGTAGTATCGAGGTGAACACTGGAGCTTTCTTT. It yields the protein CASSIEVNTGAFF. Drawing the rest from reference TRBV19 and TRBJ1-1, the complete variable domain is DGGITQSPKYLFRKEGQNVTLSCEQNLNHDAMYWYRQDPGQGLRLIYYSQIVNDFQKGDIAEGYSVSREKKESFPLTVTSAQKNPTAFYLCASSIEVNTGAFFGQGTRLTVV.